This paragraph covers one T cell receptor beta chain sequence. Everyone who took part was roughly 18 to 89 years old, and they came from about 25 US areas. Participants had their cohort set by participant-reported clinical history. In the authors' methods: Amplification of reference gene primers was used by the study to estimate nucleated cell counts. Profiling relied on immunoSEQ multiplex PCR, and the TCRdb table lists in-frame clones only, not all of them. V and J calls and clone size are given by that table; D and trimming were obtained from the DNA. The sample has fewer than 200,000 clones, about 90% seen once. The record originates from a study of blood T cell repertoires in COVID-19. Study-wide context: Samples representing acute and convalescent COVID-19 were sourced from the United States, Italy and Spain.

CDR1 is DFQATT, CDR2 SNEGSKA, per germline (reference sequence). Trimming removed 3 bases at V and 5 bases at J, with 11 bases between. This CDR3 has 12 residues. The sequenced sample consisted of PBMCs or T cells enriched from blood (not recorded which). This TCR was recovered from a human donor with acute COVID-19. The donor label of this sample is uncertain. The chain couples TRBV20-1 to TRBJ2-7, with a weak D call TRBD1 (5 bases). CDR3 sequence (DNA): TGCAGTGCTAGTCAACAGGAGAACGAGCAGTACTTC. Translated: CSASQQENEQYF.